This T cell receptor beta chain was profiled in a study of T cell changes during pregnancy in multiple sclerosis. Germline V gene sequence: CDR1 LGHNA, CDR2 YSLEER. V gave up 7 bases and J gave up 3 bases; unmatched junction bases: 8. CDR3 length equals 15 residues. The table came from immunoSEQ multiplex PCR; TCRdb's copy has only in-frame clones and leaves some out. The repertoire consists of roughly 32,000 clones, with 91% occurring once and the leading ten covering 3% to 5%. J is TRBJ2-1 and V is TRBV4-3, with 8 bases aligning to TRBD2. This TCR was sampled from a female donor in good health, enrolled as a control in a pregnancy study. Sequencing was performed on CD8+ T cells from peripheral blood mononuclear cells, taken in the second trimester of pregnancy. This CDR3 reads CASTRVRGDYNEQFF. As DNA, the CDR3 is TGCGCCAGCACCCGCGTGCGGGGGGACTACAATGAGCAGTTCTTC.